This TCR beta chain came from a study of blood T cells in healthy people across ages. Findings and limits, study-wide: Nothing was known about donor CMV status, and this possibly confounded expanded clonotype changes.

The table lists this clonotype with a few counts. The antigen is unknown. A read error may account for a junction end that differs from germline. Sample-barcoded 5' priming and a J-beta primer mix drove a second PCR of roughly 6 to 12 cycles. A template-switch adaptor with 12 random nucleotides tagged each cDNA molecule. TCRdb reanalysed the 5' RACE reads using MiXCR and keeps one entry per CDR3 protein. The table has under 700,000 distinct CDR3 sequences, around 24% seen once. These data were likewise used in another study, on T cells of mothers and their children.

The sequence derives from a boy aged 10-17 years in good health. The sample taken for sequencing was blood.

The CDR3 reads CASSPPPYTRELFF. CDR3 sequence (DNA): TGTGCCAGCAGTCCACCGCCGTACACCAGGGAGCTGTTTTTT. This chain connects TRBV27 to TRBJ2-2, with D unresolved. The CDR3 totals 14 residues. From germline, CDR1 is MNHEY and CDR2 SMNVEV (reference sequence).